One sample yielded the 10 T cell receptor beta chains listed below, sequenced in a study of tumor and adjacent non-tumor tissue in lung cancer. The template was RNA from unsorted bulk tissue. More than 3 cm separated this lung sample from the edge of the tumor. The library came from three nested PCR rounds adapted from ARM-PCR protocols. MiXCR was run by TCRdb on the multiplex PCR reads, yielding one entry per CDR3 protein. The sample records around 100,000 distinct CDR3 sequences, 50% to 70% being singletons. Sequencing input: distant non-tumor lung tissue. The source of these receptors is a man younger than 45 with non-small cell lung cancer.

In regard to this clonotype: The CDR3 end shows no conserved phenylalanine or tryptophan, and so a read error is likely. The chain links TRBV4-1 to TRBJ2-3; 13 bases match TRBD2. Germline-derived CDR1 and CDR2 are MGHRA and YSYEKL. The V gene end was trimmed by 5 bases and the J gene end by 5 bases; junction bases not matched to a gene: 13. The CDR3 is made up of 18 amino acids. CDR3 in DNA: TGCGCCAGCAGCTTATCCCCCTCGACTAGCGGGGGGAGAGATACGCAGTATCTT. Protein product: CASSLSPSTSGGRDTQYL.

This clonotype was seen many times. V gene TRBV30 combines with J gene TRBJ1-1, with D unresolved. CDR1 and CDR2 (germline): GTSNPN, SVGIG (reference sequence). The V gene lost 2 bases and the J gene lost 1 base, with 8 bases spanning the gap. The CDR3 totals 13 residues. The CDR3 DNA is TGTGCCTGGAGTAAGGGCGGGAACACTGAAGCTTTCTTT. Its translation: CAWSKGGNTEAFF.

A note on this clonotype: A read error may explain this, as a much larger clone is one base away. The V gene is TRBV4-2, the J gene TRBJ2-1, with 7 bases fitting TRBD1. Per the germline V gene, CDR1 is LGHNA and CDR2 is YNFKEQ. The CDR3 runs 16 residues. The V and J ends lost 1 base and 3 bases, in that order; junction bases with no gene match: 6. CDR3 loop: CASSQATGSYYNEQFF. CDR3 nucleotide sequence: TGTGCCAGCAGCCAAGCGACAGGGAGCTACTACAATGAGCAGTTCTTC.

Note on this clonotype: A much larger clone sits a single nucleotide away, making a read error possible. The rearrangement uses TRBV20-1 and TRBJ2-5, with D maybe TRBD1 (5 bases). CDR1 DFQATT and CDR2 SNEGSKA come from the germline V gene (reference sequence). The CDR3 is 14 amino acids. For the CDR3, the DNA is TGCAGTGCTAGTTTAGGGGTCCACAGAGAGACCCAGCACTTC. The encoded protein is CSASLGVHRETQHF.

In its sample, this clonotype is medium-sized. The rearrangement uses TRBV20-1 and TRBJ1-1; D possibly corresponds to TRBD1 (5 bases). V shed 5 bases and J shed 4 bases, with 14 bases lying between them. The CDR3 totals 13 residues. Looked up from germline, CDR1 is DFQATT and CDR2 is SNEGSKA (reference sequence). CDR3 sequence reads: CSAPRGGGTEAFF. In DNA form, the CDR3 reads TGCAGTGCTCCACGGGGGGGTGGCACTGAAGCTTTCTTT.

A word on this clonotype: At one of its ends the junction is not consistent with the germline gene, which may arise from a read error. This sequence joins TRBV20-1 and TRBJ1-5; D might be TRBD1 (5 bases). The CDR3 runs to 16 residues. Germline CDR1 reads DFQATT; CDR2 reads SNEGSKA (reference sequence). CDR3 loop: CSAREGAGASNQLQHF. CDR3 sequence (DNA): TGCAGTGCTAGAGAAGGGGCCGGAGCGAGCAATCAGCTCCAGCATTTT.

Remarks on this clonotype: A much larger clone is a single base away; this may be a read error. This chain joins TRBV6-5 and TRBJ1-2; TRBD1 agrees at 8 bases. Per the germline V gene, CDR1 is MNHEY and CDR2 is SVGAGI. The CDR3 sequence is 14 residues long. The CDR3 sequence: CASNYGPGGSGYTF. In nucleotides, the CDR3 is TGTGCCAGCAATTACGGCCCAGGGGGCTCTGGCTACACCTTC.

This clonotype was seen many times. The rearrangement uses TRBV29-1 and TRBJ1-2; 7 bases line up with TRBD1. The germline gives CDR1 SQVTM, CDR2 ANQGSEA. With V trimmed by 6 bases and J by 8 bases, 18 bases remained unmatched. The CDR3 consists of 15 residues. Here the CDR3 DNA reads TGCAGCGTAGGAGCCTCCGGGACAGCCCTATGGGGCTACACCTTC. It encodes CSVGASGTALWGYTF.

CDR3: CASSIDAAYEQYF. The CDR3 nucleotides read TGTGCCAGTAGTATCGACGCAGCCTACGAGCAGTACTTC. This chain links TRBV2 with TRBJ2-7; D is undetermined. Between the trimmed V and J ends, which lost 9 bases and 2 bases, there was a span of 14 bases. The germline V gene encodes CDR1 SNHLY and CDR2 FYNNEI. This CDR3 contains 13 residues.

Concerning this clonotype itself: A much larger clone differs by one base, so this may be a read error. The chain's CDR3 is CGSRRITEAFF. CDR3 DNA sequence: TGCGGATCCAGGAGGATCACTGAAGCTTTCTTT. The V gene is TRBV20-1, the J gene TRBJ1-1; no clear D. This CDR3 region has 11 residues. Looked up from germline, CDR1 is DFQATT and CDR2 is SNEGSKA (reference sequence).